This TCR beta chain was sequenced during a study of human T cells and chemical hapten exposure. Documented time point: patch test 3, about 24 weeks after DPC sensitization. Treatment specified: therapeutic diphenylcyclopropenone sensitization with weekly scalp DPC. MiXCR was run by TCRdb on the RACE reads, yielding one entry per CDR3 protein. This table has around 130,000 distinct CDR3 sequences, approximately 10% appearing once. This CDR3 is built from 13 residues. V lost 5 bases and J lost 6; bases outside the gene matches: 6. Germline V gene lookup returns CDR1 SGHAT and CDR2 FQNNGV. This clonotype originated in a woman aged 45 to 65 with alopecia areata. Some clones in this sample may be carry-over from other donors' samples. The specimen was whole blood, collected in connection with sensitization to the hapten diphenylcyclopropenone (DPC). The chain links TRBV11-2 to TRBJ1-2, with TRBD1 matching over 7 bases. CDR3 residues: CASSKGQRNGYTF. The DNA for the CDR3 is TGTGCCAGCAGCAAGGGACAGCGCAATGGCTACACCTTC.